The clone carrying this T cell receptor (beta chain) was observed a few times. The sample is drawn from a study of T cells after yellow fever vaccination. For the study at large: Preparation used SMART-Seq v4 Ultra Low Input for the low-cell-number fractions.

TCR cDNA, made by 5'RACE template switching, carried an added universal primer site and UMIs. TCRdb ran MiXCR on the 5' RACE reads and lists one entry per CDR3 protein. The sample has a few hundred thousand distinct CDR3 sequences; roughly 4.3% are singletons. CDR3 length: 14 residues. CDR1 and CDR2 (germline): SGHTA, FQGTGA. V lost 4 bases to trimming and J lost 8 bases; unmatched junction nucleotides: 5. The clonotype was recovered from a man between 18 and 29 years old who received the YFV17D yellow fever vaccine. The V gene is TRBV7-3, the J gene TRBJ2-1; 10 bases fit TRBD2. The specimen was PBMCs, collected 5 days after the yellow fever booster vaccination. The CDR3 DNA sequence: TGTGCCAGCAGCTCCCAGCGGGGGGGCGATGAGCAGTTCTTC. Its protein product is CASSSQRGGDEQFF.